The 32 T cell receptor beta chains reported below all come from one sample, sequenced in a study of glioma-infiltrating T cells after dendritic cell vaccination. Time point here: after dendritic cell vaccination, including at tumor progression/relapse. Method: immunoSEQ multiplex PCR; TCRdb's copy keeps in-frame clones and lacks some. Of tens of thousands of clones in the sample, around 83% were seen once. The starting material was blood, obtained after dendritic cell vaccination. The receptors come from a human donor with glioblastoma.

The genes are TRBV19 and TRBJ2-7, with 9 bases fitting TRBD1. Germline lookup yields CDR1 LNHDA and CDR2 SQIVND (reference sequence). J gave up 5 bases and V 8 bases, and 13 bases lay outside the gene matches. This CDR3 is built from 15 residues. Here the CDR3 DNA reads TGTGCCAGTGGTCGAGGGGGACAGGGTCTCGACGAGCAGTACTTC. The encoded protein is CASGRGGQGLDEQYF.

This rearrangement joins TRBV7-2 to TRBJ1-4, with a tentative D call TRBD1 (6 bases). In germline, CDR1 is SGHTA, CDR2 FQGNSA. With 2 bases removed from V and 5 bases from J, the gap between germline ends came to 15 bases. The CDR3 is made up of 16 amino acids. CDR3 region: CASSLYPRQENEKLFF. In DNA, the CDR3 is TGTGCCAGCAGCTTATATCCTCGACAGGAGAATGAAAAACTGTTTTTT.

This clone was seen a handful of times. This rearrangement joins TRBV5-8 to TRBJ2-3; D is uncertain. Germline V gives CDR1 SGHTS, CDR2 YDEGEE. V shed 2 bases and J shed 2 bases, with 9 bases lying between them. There are 14 residues in the CDR3. CDR3 in amino acids: CASSFGGDTDTQYF. The CDR3 DNA sequence: TGTGCCAGCAGCTTCGGCGGAGACACAGATACGCAGTATTTT.

This sequence joins TRBV7-9 and TRBJ1-2; D gene ambiguous. Germline V gives CDR1 SEHNR, CDR2 FQNEAQ (reference sequence). The CDR3 covers 14 residues. Trimming removed 5 bases from V and 0 bases from J, with 10 bases in between. The CDR3: CASSPAGSNYGYTF. The CDR3 region has the DNA TGTGCCAGCAGCCCTGCCGGTTCTAACTATGGCTACACCTTC.

The chain is built from TRBV27 and TRBJ1-5; TRBD1 aligns across 7 bases. J lost 2 bases, V lost 5 bases, and 9 bases had no gene match. Germline V CDR1 and CDR2: MNHEY, SMNVEV (reference sequence). This CDR3 has 16 amino acids. CDR3: CASSMHGQEGNQPQHF. CDR3 nucleotides: TGTGCCAGCAGTATGCACGGACAGGAGGGCAATCAGCCCCAGCATTTT.

The chain carries TRBV27 and TRBJ2-1; 7 bases fit TRBD1. Germline values: CDR1 MNHEY, CDR2 SMNVEV (reference sequence). The CDR3 has 14 residues. V shed 5 bases, J shed 8 bases, and the junction held 9 bases outside the gene matches. CDR3 bases: TGTGCCAGCAGTCCCTGGGGACAGCCCGATGAGCAGTTCTTC. This codes for CASSPWGQPDEQFF.

The CDR3 DNA is TGTGCCAGTAGTATTCAGGGTGCGAGCGAGCAGTACTTC. Translation gives CASSIQGASEQYF. This chain connects TRBV19 to TRBJ2-7, with a tentative D call TRBD1 (5 bases). V dropped 3 bases and J dropped 6 bases, with 12 bases sitting between them. There are 13 residues in the CDR3. The germline V gene has CDR1 LNHDA and CDR2 SQIVND (reference sequence).

The chain employs TRBV30 and TRBJ2-5, with 7 nucleotides matching TRBD2. This CDR3 contains 13 residues. Germline loops: CDR1 GTSNPN, CDR2 SVGIG (reference sequence). With 1 base clipped from V and 4 bases from J, the junction kept 3 bases outside the gene matches. CDR3: CAWSASGAETQYF. The DNA for the CDR3 is TGTGCCTGGAGTGCCAGCGGGGCAGAGACCCAGTACTTC.

The chain links TRBV2 to TRBJ1-2, with 8 bases matching TRBD1. J lost 0 bases, V lost 3 bases, and 6 bases had no gene match. From germline, CDR1 is SNHLY and CDR2 FYNNEI. CDR3 length: 16 residues. Here the CDR3 DNA reads TGTGCCAGCAGTGATATCGGACAGGGAGCTAACTATGGCTACACCTTC. Translating it yields CASSDIGQGANYGYTF.

The rearrangement joins TRBV4-1 to TRBJ1-2, with D tentatively TRBD1 (5 bases). Germline CDR1 is MGHRA and CDR2 is YSYEKL. The length of the CDR3 is 15 residues. V shed 1 base and J shed 3 bases, with 12 bases lying between them. CDR3 nucleotide sequence: TGCGCCAGCAGCCAAGCCCAGGGCAAAGACTATGGCTACACCTTC. It translates to CASSQAQGKDYGYTF.

CDR3 bases: TGTGCCAGCAGCTTAGCGATCAGGCCCTACGAGCAGTACTTC. As protein: CASSLAIRPYEQYF. V is TRBV7-9 and J is TRBJ2-7; D unresolved. The CDR3 spans 14 residues. V shed 0 bases and J shed 2 bases, with 8 bases lying between them. In germline, CDR1 is SEHNR, CDR2 FQNEAQ (reference sequence).

V gene TRBV7-6 combines with J gene TRBJ1-2; D gene ambiguous. The germline V and J ends were trimmed by 2 bases and 7 bases, with 8 bases remaining between them. The CDR3 is made up of 12 amino acids. Germline V gene lookup returns CDR1 SGHVS and CDR2 FNYEAQ. The CDR3 spells CASSLRGVGYTF. The CDR3 bases are TGTGCCAGCAGCTTACGGGGAGTTGGCTACACCTTC.

This chain connects TRBV19 to TRBJ2-2; D is unclear. V lost 6 bases to trimming and J lost 5 bases, with 13 bases between them. The germline CDR1 and CDR2 sequences are LNHDA and SQIVND (reference sequence). The CDR3 is 14 amino acids. Here the CDR3 DNA reads TGTGCCAGTAGGGCGGCGAGGAGAACCGGGGAGCTGTTTTTT. This sequence encodes CASRAARRTGELFF.

V is TRBV6-5 and J is TRBJ2-5; D remains ambiguous. Germline-derived CDR1 and CDR2 are MNHEY and SVGAGI. The CDR3 runs 12 residues. Trimming took 5 bases from V and 5 from J, leaving 9 bases between them. This chain's CDR3 is CASSPAPETQYF. CDR3 coding DNA: TGTGCCAGCAGTCCCGCGCCGGAGACCCAGTACTTC.

The chain carries TRBV2 and TRBJ2-1; 9 bases line up with TRBD2. V lost 8 bases and J lost 9; bases outside the gene matches: 5. Germline CDR1 and CDR2: SNHLY and FYNNEI. The CDR3 has 12 amino acids. The CDR3 sequence is CASRRGGGEQFF. For the CDR3, the DNA is TGTGCCAGCCGGCGGGGGGGCGGTGAGCAGTTCTTC.

V usage is TRBV19 and J usage is TRBJ2-7, with unresolved D. CDR3 length: 13 amino acids. Germline CDR1 LNHDA, CDR2 SQIVND (reference sequence). Trimming removed 4 bases at V and 3 bases at J, with 10 bases between. CDR3 DNA sequence: TGTGCCAGTAGTACGACATCATACTACGAGCAGTACTTC. Protein: CASSTTSYYEQYF. The full variable domain, its missing parts supplied by reference TRBV19 and TRBJ2-7, is DGGITQSPKYLFRKEGQNVTLSCEQNLNHDAMYWYRQDPGQGLRLIYYSQIVNDFQKGDIAEGYSVSREKKESFPLTVTSAQKNPTAFYLCASSTTSYYEQYFGPGTRLTVT.

The genes are TRBV30 and TRBJ2-7; a possible D gene is TRBD1 (5 bases). CDR1 is GTSNPN and CDR2 is SVGIG in the germline V gene (reference sequence). With 4 bases removed from V and 6 bases from J, the gap between germline ends came to 22 bases. This CDR3 contains 15 residues. The CDR3 sequence is CAWTGRAAFSREQYF. The CDR3 nucleotides read TGTGCCTGGACCGGCAGGGCCGCGTTTTCCCGCGAGCAGTACTTC.

CDR3 nucleotides: TGTGCCAGCAGCGTAACAGGCAGCTCCTACGAGCAGTACTTC. Translating it yields CASSVTGSSYEQYF. The V call is TRBV9, the J call TRBJ2-7; D might be TRBD1 (5 bases). Germline V gene lookup returns CDR1 SGDLS and CDR2 YYNGEE. V gave up 1 base and J gave up 0 bases, with 8 bases separating them. The CDR3 sequence is 14 residues long.

This sequence joins TRBV11-3 and TRBJ1-1, with TRBD1 identical over 7 bases. CDR3 size: 17 residues. The ends lost 4 bases at V and 1 base at J; junction bases unmatched: 12. Germline CDR1 is SGHNT and CDR2 is YENEEA. The DNA of the CDR3 is TGTGCCAGCAGCTGTAAACATGCGGGACAGAAGAACACTGAAGCTTTCTTT. Protein: CASSCKHAGQKNTEAFF.

Only one count was recorded for this clone. The chain recombines TRBV2 with TRBJ2-7, with D unclear. Between the trimmed V and J ends, which lost 5 bases and 0 bases, there was a span of 11 bases. In germline, CDR1 is SNHLY, CDR2 FYNNEI. The CDR3 consists of 14 residues. The DNA for the CDR3 is TGTGCCAGCAGTTTCACATGGAGCTCCTACGAGCAGTACTTC. Translated, it gives CASSFTWSSYEQYF. Full variable domain (outside the CDR3, taken from reference TRBV2 and TRBJ2-7): EPEVTQTPSHQVTQMGQEVILRCVPISNHLYFYWYRQILGQKVEFLVSFYNNEISEKSEIFDDQFSVERPDGSNFTLKIRSTKLEDSAMYFCASSFTWSSYEQYFGPGTRLTVT.

CDR3 coding DNA: TGTGCCAGCAGCGCCCGAGGGATTGCCTATGGCTACACCTTC. Translation: CASSARGIAYGYTF. The chain couples TRBV7-9 to TRBJ1-2; D gene ambiguous. The germline V and J ends were trimmed by 5 bases and 4 bases, with 14 bases remaining between them. The CDR3 is 14 residues long. CDR1 is SEHNR, CDR2 FQNEAQ, per germline (reference sequence). Combining the CDR3 with reference TRBV7-9 and TRBJ1-2 gives the whole variable domain DTGVSQNPRHKITKRGQNVTFRCDPISEHNRLYWYRQTLGQGPEFLTYFQNEAQLEKSRLLSDRFSAERPKGSFSTLEIQRTEQGDSAMYLCASSARGIAYGYTFGSGTRLTVV.

The CDR3 sequence is CASSLGAIAWFAGELFF. The CDR3 DNA sequence: TGTGCCAGCAGTTTAGGGGCGATAGCTTGGTTTGCCGGGGAGCTGTTTTTT. The chain couples TRBV27 to TRBJ2-2, with D perhaps TRBD1 (5 bases). CDR3 size: 17 residues. From germline, CDR1 is MNHEY and CDR2 SMNVEV (reference sequence). Trimming removed 2 bases from V and 6 bases from J, with 19 bases in between.

In its sample, this clone was seen once. The chain recombines TRBV27 with TRBJ1-2; maybe TRBD1 (6 bases). V gave up 2 bases and J gave up 4 bases, with 11 bases separating them. Germline V gene lookup returns CDR1 MNHEY and CDR2 SMNVEV (reference sequence). CDR3 length: 14 residues. CDR3: CASSLGGLGYGYTF. CDR3 in DNA: TGTGCCAGCAGTTTAGGGGGCTTGGGCTATGGCTACACCTTC.

This chain connects TRBV5-1 to TRBJ1-4; possibly TRBD1 for D (5 bases). Germline loops: CDR1 SGHRS, CDR2 YFSETQ. V lost 0 bases to trimming and J lost 7 bases, with 7 bases between them. The CDR3 totals 13 residues. The DNA for the CDR3 is TGCGCCAGCAGCTTGGGTCAGGGTGAAAAACTGTTTTTT. It codes for CASSLGQGEKLFF.

Here the CDR3 DNA reads TGTGCCAGCAGCTCCGAGGTGTGGGGGGCTGGAAACACCATATATTTT. The encoded protein is CASSSEVWGAGNTIYF. The chain uses TRBV11-3 and TRBJ1-3, with D possibly matching TRBD1 (5 bases). The CDR3 runs to 16 residues. The V and J ends lost 4 bases and 2 bases respectively, with 15 bases between them. The V gene's germline CDR1 is SGHNT and CDR2 YENEEA.

This rearrangement joins TRBV30 to TRBJ1-2; 10 nucleotides line up with TRBD1. This CDR3 spans 15 amino acids. Per germline, CDR1 GTSNPN and CDR2 SVGIG (reference sequence). V shed 3 bases and J 7 bases; nucleotides not matched to a gene: 11. Written as DNA, the CDR3 is TGTGCCTGGAGCCCCCCGACAGGGGGCATTGTTGGCTACACCTTC. It translates to CAWSPPTGGIVGYTF.

In this sample, this clone turned up once. The chain has TRBV6-5 and TRBJ2-3; tentative D call: TRBD2 (6 bases). The germline V gene encodes CDR1 MNHEY and CDR2 SVGAGI. There are 15 residues in the CDR3. V lost 6 bases, J lost 0 bases, and 13 bases lay in between. CDR3 DNA sequence: TGTGCCAGCAGGGATAGCGGCTCTAGCACAGATACGCAGTATTTT. Translating it yields CASRDSGSSTDTQYF.

The rearrangement links TRBV30 to TRBJ2-7; D ambiguous. The V gene's germline CDR1 is GTSNPN and CDR2 SVGIG (reference sequence). This CDR3 has 10 residues. V was shortened by 5 bases and J by 2 bases, with 4 bases between the two germline ends. The CDR3 sequence: CAWGTYEQYF. CDR3 bases: TGTGCCTGGGGCACCTACGAGCAGTACTTC.

This clone was observed a single time. The rearrangement joins TRBV4-1 to TRBJ2-5; weak D call: TRBD1 (6 bases). The last part of the DNA fits TRBJ2-7 better; the J call may be wrong. The CDR3 spans 16 residues. Germline CDR1 is MGHRA and CDR2 is YSYEKL. The CDR3 nucleotides are TGCGCCAGCAGCCCAAGGACAGCAAACTTAGCCTACGAGCAGTACTTC. It encodes CASSPRTANLAYEQYF.

The gene calls are TRBV19 and TRBJ2-7, with 9 nucleotides matching TRBD1. J gave up 2 bases and V 7 bases, and 6 bases lay outside the gene matches. Germline-derived CDR1 and CDR2 are LNHDA and SQIVND (reference sequence). CDR3 length: 14 residues. The CDR3 sequence: CASTGTGPPYEQYF. The DNA for the CDR3 is TGTGCCAGTACTGGGACAGGGCCCCCCTACGAGCAGTACTTC.

This chain uses TRBV25-1 with TRBJ2-3; 7 nucleotides align to TRBD1. J was trimmed by 11 bases and V by 2 bases; bases with no gene match: 7. The CDR3 extends over 13 amino acids. Per the germline V gene, CDR1 is MGHDK and CDR2 is SYGVNS. CDR3 DNA: TGTGCCAGCAGTGAACTCCGGGACAGTGGGCAGTATTTT. Translation gives CASSELRDSGQYF.

The chain uses TRBV11-2 and TRBJ2-1, with a possible D match to TRBD1 (6 bases). Per the germline V gene, CDR1 is SGHAT and CDR2 is FQNNGV. The CDR3 contains 15 residues. Trimming stripped 9 bases from V and 5 bases from J, with 20 bases between. The CDR3 sequence is CASLPRGEGDNEQFF. The CDR3, as DNA: TGTGCCAGTCTCCCACGGGGAGAGGGGGACAATGAGCAGTTCTTC. Together with reference TRBV11-2 and TRBJ2-1, the CDR3 gives the full variable domain: EAGVAQSPRYKIIEKRQSVAFWCNPISGHATLYWYQQILGQGPKLLIQFQNNGVVDDSQLPKDRFSAERLKGVDSTLKIQPAKLEDSAVYLCASLPRGEGDNEQFFGPGTRLTVL.